The 12 T cell receptor beta chains below all came from one sample that was sequenced in a study of cytomegalovirus exposure and HLA in healthy donors. The PCR made use of 60 Vbeta and 13 Jbeta primers. Method: immunoSEQ multiplex PCR; TCRdb's copy keeps in-frame clones and lacks some. Of approximately 130,000 clones listed, roughly 83% are singletons. The sequenced material came from PBMCs. The receptors come from a girl aged 2-10 years in good health and CMV-seronegative.

This chain links TRBV9 with TRBJ1-1; tentative D call: TRBD1 (6 bases). This CDR3 has 13 residues. The germline V and J ends were trimmed by 0 bases and 3 bases, with 6 bases remaining between them. Germline V gives CDR1 SGDLS, CDR2 YYNGEE. CDR3 sequence: CASSVAGDTEAFF. CDR3 coding DNA: TGTGCCAGCAGCGTAGCAGGGGACACTGAAGCTTTCTTT.

The V call is TRBV4-3, the J call TRBJ2-3, with TRBD2 matching 10 bases. This CDR3 contains 16 residues. J lost 1 base, V lost 0 bases, and 1 base had no gene match. The germline CDR1 and CDR2 sequences are LGHNA and YSLEER. CDR3 residues: CASSQDGTSGTDTQYF. As DNA, the CDR3 is TGCGCCAGCAGCCAAGATGGGACTAGCGGCACAGATACGCAGTATTTT.

This rearrangement joins TRBV4-2 to TRBJ2-2; a possible D gene is TRBD1 (6 bases). This CDR3 has 16 amino acids. CDR1 is LGHNA, CDR2 YNFKEQ, per germline. The V end was cut by 0 bases, the J end by 5 bases, with 13 bases between. The DNA of the CDR3 is TGTGCCAGCAGCCAAGATGGGTCAGGGGCGACCGGGGAGCTGTTTTTT. This translates into CASSQDGSGATGELFF.

The CDR3 DNA is TGCGCCAGCAGCTCCCGGTGGGGCGCTGAAGCTTTCTTT. This codes for CASSSRWGAEAFF. The genes are TRBV5-1 and TRBJ1-1; D is perhaps TRBD1 (5 bases). The germline V and J ends were trimmed by 3 bases and 6 bases, with 12 bases remaining between them. The CDR3 runs 13 residues. Germline V gives CDR1 SGHRS, CDR2 YFSETQ.

This clone came up once. The chain employs TRBV7-9 and TRBJ1-1; 8 nucleotides match TRBD1. CDR1 and CDR2 (germline): SEHNR, FQNEAQ (reference sequence). The trim removed 4 bases at V and 4 bases at J, leaving 11 bases unmatched. This CDR3 contains 16 residues. CDR3 sequence: CASSSGRTGRRTEAFF. As DNA, the CDR3 is TGTGCCAGCAGCTCGGGCCGGACAGGGCGACGCACTGAAGCTTTCTTT.

The chain uses TRBV4-2 and TRBJ2-7, with 8 bases identical to TRBD1. The germline V gene encodes CDR1 LGHNA and CDR2 YNFKEQ. With V trimmed by 3 bases and J by 1 base, 8 bases remained unmatched. This CDR3 spans 16 amino acids. The CDR3 loop is CASSQVDRGGSYEQYF. CDR3 DNA: TGTGCCAGCAGCCAGGTTGACAGGGGTGGATCCTACGAGCAGTACTTC.

V is TRBV19 and J is TRBJ1-1; D is undetermined. Per the germline V gene, CDR1 is LNHDA and CDR2 is SQIVND (reference sequence). This CDR3 spans 14 amino acids. V was cut by 0 bases and J by 6 bases, with 11 bases left in between. CDR3 sequence reads: CASSIEVGTSEAFF. For the CDR3, the DNA is TGTGCCAGTAGTATAGAGGTGGGCACATCTGAAGCTTTCTTT.

This clone was counted a single time. The chain couples TRBV9 to TRBJ2-5, with 9 bases identical to TRBD2. CDR1 and CDR2 from the germline V gene are SGDLS and YYNGEE. The CDR3 covers 16 residues. The trim removed 2 bases at V and 0 bases at J, leaving 5 bases unmatched. This chain's CDR3 is CASSVYSGGDQETQYF. The CDR3 DNA is TGTGCCAGCAGCGTCTATAGCGGGGGCGACCAAGAGACCCAGTACTTC.

The chain uses TRBV10-3 and TRBJ1-2; TRBD1 is a possible D gene (5 bases). CDR1 and CDR2 (germline): ENHRY, SYGVKD. This CDR3 contains 15 residues. With 10 bases removed from V and 1 base from J, the gap between germline ends came to 19 bases. Written as DNA, the CDR3 is TGTGCCACCTACTTCCGGGGGGGGTTTAACTATGGCTACACCTTC. Translation: CATYFRGGFNYGYTF.

The chain has TRBV5-5 and TRBJ2-3, with 12 bases lining up with TRBD2. Losses at the gene ends were 5 bases for V and 0 bases for J; bases not matched to a gene: 10. This CDR3 has 18 amino acids. Germline lookup yields CDR1 SGHKS and CDR2 YYEKEE (reference sequence). The CDR3 bases are TGTGCCAGCAGTAAGAGGCTAGCGGGAGGGTTTAGCACAGATACGCAGTATTTT. Residues: CASSKRLAGGFSTDTQYF.

In the case of this clone: At one end the junction does not follow the germline gene, possibly because of a read error. The gene calls are TRBV7-9 and TRBJ2-5; 7 positions agree with TRBD1. The CDR3 contains 16 residues. Germline loops: CDR1 SEHNR, CDR2 FQNEAQ (reference sequence). This CDR3 is CASSPTLGTAQESQYF. In nucleotides, the CDR3 is TGTGCCAGCAGTCCTACCCTCGGGACAGCCCAAGAGAGCCAGTACTTC.

There are a few counts of this clone. The J gene is TRBJ1-5, the V gene TRBV10-3; no clear D gene. Germline values: CDR1 ENHRY, CDR2 SYGVKD. The CDR3 has 17 residues. Trimming took 0 bases from V and 2 from J, leaving 14 bases between them. The CDR3 protein is CAISESYNGGGNQPQHF. In DNA form, the CDR3 reads TGTGCCATCAGTGAGTCTTATAACGGCGGGGGCAATCAGCCCCAGCATTTT.